Each of the 11 T cell receptor beta chains below was sequenced from the same sample in a study of early T cells in non-severe SARS-CoV-2 infection. TCRdb called the 5' RACE reads again in MiXCR, with one record for every CDR3 protein. The sample holds roughly 35,000 distinct CDR3 sequences, 6% to 8.5% seen once. Sequenced: whole blood. Every receptor here comes from an adult who was a healthcare worker with PCR-confirmed SARS-CoV-2 infection or an uninfected control (not recorded which).

This clonotype has a count of ten or more. The genes are TRBV5-5 and TRBJ2-7; no clear D gene. This CDR3 comprises 11 residues. The germline V gene encodes CDR1 SGHKS and CDR2 YYEKEE (reference sequence). The V end lost 4 bases, the J end lost 5 bases, and 7 bases lay between the germline ends. For the CDR3, the DNA is TGTGCCAGCAGCGTTGGGCACGAGCAGTACTTC. Protein: CASSVGHEQYF.

This clonotype was seen at least ten times. The chain carries TRBV12-3 or TRBV12-4 and TRBJ2-7, with 8 bases matching TRBD2. The CDR3 runs 11 residues. Trimming at V came to 8 bases and at J to 12 bases, leaving 9 bases not matched to a gene. The CDR3 loop reads CASGGAGEVYF. The CDR3 DNA follows: TGTGCCAGCGGGGGAGCGGGAGAGGTGTACTTC.

This clonotype was counted ten times or more. The genes are TRBV29-1 and TRBJ2-1; D assignment may be TRBD1 or TRBD2 (5 bases each). CDR3 size: 14 residues. Per the germline V gene, CDR1 is SQVTM and CDR2 is ANQGSEA. V lost 7 bases and J 2 bases, leaving 15 bases between the germline ends. The CDR3 is CSERGGPTYNEQFF. The CDR3, as DNA: TGCAGCGAGAGGGGCGGGCCGACCTACAATGAGCAGTTCTTC.

The chain links TRBV10-3 to TRBJ2-3, with D unresolved. Germline CDR1 and CDR2: ENHRY and SYGVKD. CDR3 length equals 13 residues. V lost 3 bases, J lost 3 bases, and 7 bases lay in between. The CDR3 DNA reads as TGTGCCATCAGTGATGTGGTGACAGATACGCAGTATTTT. This sequence encodes CAISDVVTDTQYF.

This chain connects TRBV12-3 or TRBV12-4 to TRBJ1-5; the match to TRBD1 covers 9 bases. Losses at the gene ends were 3 bases for V and 1 base for J; bases not matched to a gene: 7. The CDR3 covers 17 residues. DNA for the CDR3: TGTGCCAGCAGTTTCACCGGGACAGGGCGAAGCAATCAGCCCCAGCATTTT. It yields the protein CASSFTGTGRSNQPQHF.

This chain links TRBV19 with TRBJ1-2, with unresolved D. The CDR3 is made up of 11 amino acids. V was shortened by 5 bases and J by 4 bases, with 5 bases between the two germline ends. Germline V lookup: CDR1 LNHDA, CDR2 SQIVND (reference sequence). DNA for the CDR3: TGTGCCAGTAGTTACAGCTATGGCTACACCTTC. Its translation: CASSYSYGYTF.

Only a few counts were recorded for this clonotype. The chain is built from TRBV6-5 and TRBJ1-1; D gene unclear. Germline CDR1 and CDR2: MNHEY and SVGAGI. Trimming cost V 8 bases and J 0 bases, with 13 bases left between them. This CDR3 has 14 residues. The CDR3 DNA reads as TGTGCCAGCTCCCGTGACACGCTGAACACTGAAGCTTTCTTT. It yields the protein CASSRDTLNTEAFF.

This clonotype was observed a handful of times. The chain uses TRBV30 and TRBJ2-1; D is undetermined. Germline V CDR1 and CDR2: GTSNPN, SVGIG (reference sequence). The CDR3 extends over 12 amino acids. The V gene lost 5 bases and the J gene lost 9 bases, with 14 bases spanning the gap. CDR3 sequence (DNA): TGTGCCTGGGATAATACCCACAGTGAGCAGTTCTTC. Amino acids: CAWDNTHSEQFF.

The chain employs TRBV27 and TRBJ1-5, with unresolved D. The CDR3 has 17 amino acids. Trimming cost V 11 bases and J 1 base, with 24 bases left between them. The germline CDR1 and CDR2 sequences are MNHEY and SMNVEV (reference sequence). The CDR3 DNA reads as TGTGCCCCGTACCCAACAGAAGTTATAACCAGCAATCAGCCCCAGCATTTT. Protein sequence: CAPYPTEVITSNQPQHF.

This clonotype was seen many times. J is TRBJ1-3 and V is TRBV6-1; D uncertain. The CDR3 has 14 amino acids. Germline lookup yields CDR1 MNHNS and CDR2 SASEGT. Deletions cut 7 bases from V and 0 bases from J, with 10 bases between. The CDR3 region has the DNA TGTGCCAGCATGACGTCGAGCTCTGGAAACACCATATATTTT. This gives the protein CASMTSSSGNTIYF.

This clonotype appeared many times. The CDR3 sequence is CASSDGAANTDTQYF. CDR3 DNA sequence: TGCGCCAGCAGTGACGGGGCAGCCAACACAGATACGCAGTATTTT. The V call is TRBV10-1, the J call TRBJ2-3; D possibly uses TRBD1 or TRBD2 (5 bases each). V was shortened by 3 bases and J by 2 bases, with 12 bases between the two germline ends. CDR3 length equals 15 residues. CDR1 is WNHNN, CDR2 SYGVQD, per germline (reference sequence).